The TCR beta chain described here comes from a study of blood T cells in healthy people across ages. Germline assignment: CDR1 SGDLS and CDR2 YYNGEE. CDR3 length: 13 residues. Alongside a J-beta primer mix, a sample-barcoded 5' primer served in a second PCR lasting about 6 to 11 cycles. Via MiXCR, TCRdb re-called the 5' RACE reads, giving one row per CDR3 protein. The profile shows about 1.8 million distinct CDR3 sequences, just under 50% of them singletons. This clonotype showed up just once. An end of the junction differs from the germline gene, which may be a read error. This sequence joins TRBV9 and TRBJ2-1; D is ambiguous. The clonotype was recovered from a woman aged 40 to 50 in good health. The material sequenced was blood. The CDR3 DNA reads TGTGGCAGCAGCGTAGACGACATCTATGAGCAGTTCTTC. Translation: CGSSVDDIYEQFF.